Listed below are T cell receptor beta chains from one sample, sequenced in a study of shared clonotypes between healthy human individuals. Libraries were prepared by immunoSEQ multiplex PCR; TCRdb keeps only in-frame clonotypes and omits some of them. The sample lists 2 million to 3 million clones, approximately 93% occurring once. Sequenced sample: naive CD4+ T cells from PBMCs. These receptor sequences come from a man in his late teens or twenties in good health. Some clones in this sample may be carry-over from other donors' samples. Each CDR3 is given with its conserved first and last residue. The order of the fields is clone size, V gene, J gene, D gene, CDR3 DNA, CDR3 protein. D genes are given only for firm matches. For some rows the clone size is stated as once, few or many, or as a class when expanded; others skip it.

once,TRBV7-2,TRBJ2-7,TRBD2,TGTGCCAGCAGCTTCGCTTCCAGCGGGAGGCGCGAGCAGTACTTC,CASSFASSGRREQYF
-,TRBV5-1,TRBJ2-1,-,TGCGCCAGCTTCCGACAGGCCGGCTCCTACAATGAGCAGTTCTTC,CASFRQAGSYNEQFF
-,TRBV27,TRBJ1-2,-,TGTGCCAGCAGTTTATGGGCCACAGATCCTAACTATGGCTACACCTTC,CASSLWATDPNYGYTF
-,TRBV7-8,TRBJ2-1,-,TGTGCCAGCAGCTTGTCTGGGGAGCTTATCGGGCAATACAATGAGCAGTTCTTC,CASSLSGELIGQYNEQFF
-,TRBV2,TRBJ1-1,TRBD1,TGTGCCAGCACCGACAGGGCCTCCAACACTGAAGCTTTCTTT,CASTDRASNTEAFF
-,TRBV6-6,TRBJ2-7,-,TGTGCCAGCAGTGACCGGGACTCGTTGTACGAGCAGTACTTC,CASSDRDSLYEQYF
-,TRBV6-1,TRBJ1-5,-,TGTGCCAGCAGTGAACGGGGTTGGGTCCAGCCCCAGCATTTT,CASSERGWVQPQHF
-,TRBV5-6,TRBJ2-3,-,TGTGCCAGCAGCTTGGATCGGTCGGGTCCAGATACGCAGTATTTT,CASSLDRSGPDTQYF
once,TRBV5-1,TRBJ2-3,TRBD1,TGCGCGAGCACTTCTCCAGTGGCAGGGGGTGCAGATACGCAGTATTTT,CASTSPVAGGADTQYF
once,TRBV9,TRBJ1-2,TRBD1,TGTGCCAGCAGCGTAAACAGGGGCTATGGCTACACCTTC,CASSVNRGYGYTF
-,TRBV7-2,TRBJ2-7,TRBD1,TGTGCCAGCAGCCCTAGTCCGGACAGGGTTCACGAGCAGTACTTC,CASSPSPDRVHEQYF
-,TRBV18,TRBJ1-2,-,TGTGCCAGCTCCCAGGTTAGCCCCGTATATGGCTACACCTTC,CASSQVSPVYGYTF
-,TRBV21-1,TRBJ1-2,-,TGTGCCAGCAGCAAAGTTAAATCGGGTCCGAAAGATGGCTACACCTTC,CASSKVKSGPKDGYTF
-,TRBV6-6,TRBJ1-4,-,TGTGCCAGCAGTTACCGTCCCCGGGGGAATGAAAAACTGTTTTTT,CASSYRPRGNEKLFF
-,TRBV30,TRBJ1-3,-,TGTGCCGCAAATCGTGTAGGGCTAGACACCATATATTTT,CAANRVGLDTIYF